This T cell receptor beta chain stems from a study of CD8 T cells in Susac syndrome. Negative isolation was used for CD8+ and CD4+ T cells, and FACS enrichment was applied to TEMRA cells. Trimming removed 6 bases at V and 4 bases at J, with 13 bases between. This CDR3 comprises 13 residues. Germline V gene sequence: CDR1 MNHEY, CDR2 SMNVEV (reference sequence). RNA in amounts of about 0.5 to 1 ug was reverse transcribed with random hexamers. TCRdb re-analysed the immunoSEQ multiplex PCR reads in MiXCR, keeping a single row per CDR3 protein. Here the sample spans around 200,000 distinct CDR3 sequences, about 94% being singletons.

Sequenced sample: CD8+ T cells from PBMCs. The V call is TRBV27, the J call TRBJ2-7; D gene unclear. The clonotype was recovered from a human donor with multiple sclerosis. CDR3 bases: TGTGCCAGCAGCCTAACCTTCAATTACGAGCAGTACTTC. Protein: CASSLTFNYEQYF.